This is a list of T cell receptor beta chains from one sample in a study of blood T cell repertoires in COVID-19. The table came from immunoSEQ multiplex PCR; TCRdb's copy has only in-frame clones and leaves some out. Among over 250,000 clones, approximately 88% were seen once, and the ten largest hold roughly 1.6%. The sample taken for sequencing was peripheral blood. These receptors all stem from a human donor with COVID-19, enrolled during active disease. The donor label of this sample is uncertain. Each CDR3 is given with its conserved first and last residue. Each record gives: CDR3 length, J gene, V gene, CDR3 protein.

13	TRBJ2-7	TRBV6-1	CASSEEIFSRQYF
13	TRBJ2-7	TRBV7-2	CASSLGLAREQYF
14	TRBJ2-7	TRBV11-2	CASSPVGQAYEQYF
13	TRBJ1-5	TRBV28	CASKADGERPQHF
18	TRBJ2-1	TRBV7-2	CASSLAGSGLAVYNEQFF
13	TRBJ2-4	TRBV7-9	CASSSQSVDIQYF
14	TRBJ2-7	TRBV3-1/TRBV3-2	CASSPGRDVAEQYF
14	TRBJ1-5	TRBV2	CASSTTGGNQPQHF
13	TRBJ2-7	TRBV28	CASSLQGAGEQYF
16	TRBJ1-1	TRBV25-1	CASSDPGQGLHTEAFF
15	TRBJ2-7	TRBV5-1	CASSWAPGQGNEQYF
14	TRBJ1-1	TRBV10-3	CAISEGDRITEAFF
13	TRBJ2-7	TRBV28	CASSPSAGDEQYF
15	TRBJ1-5	TRBV6-1	CASSEGDSLNQPQHF
16	TRBJ1-4	TRBV6-2/TRBV6-3	CASSYSTPGLDEKLFF
14	TRBJ1-1	TRBV19	CASSPRTENTEAFF
15	TRBJ2-3	TRBV9	CASSPQLAVTDTQYF
15	TRBJ1-5	TRBV19	CASSRAGTSNQPQHF
15	TRBJ1-1	TRBV29-1	CSVEEVSGEPLEAFF
15	TRBJ2-2	TRBV4-1	CASSATGASTGELFF
12	TRBJ2-7	TRBV6-5	CASSGSSYEQYF
15	TRBJ1-3	TRBV9	CASSTLLSSGNTIYF
17	TRBJ1-6	TRBV11-2	CASSLEGLRAYNSPLHF
13	TRBJ1-1	TRBV12-3/TRBV12-4	CASSFDREVEAFF
15	TRBJ2-1	TRBV6-1	CASSEGRRGYNEQFF
15	TRBJ2-7	TRBV28	CASSTGRTGADEQYF
13	TRBJ1-1	TRBV5-1	CASSLTGDTEAFF
14	TRBJ2-7	TRBV6-5	CASSPTGPPYEQYF
14	TRBJ1-1	TRBV6-5	CASSYSFFGRPAFF
16	TRBJ2-7	TRBV7-2	CASSFTGTGGPYEQYF
13	TRBJ2-1	TRBV30	CAWSLTRDNEQFF
14	TRBJ2-1	TRBV9	CASSRTGGTNEQFF
15	TRBJ2-1	TRBV6-5	CASSPSGRIPNEQFF
11	TRBJ2-1	TRBV30	CAWSVQAGPFF
15	TRBJ2-7	TRBV24-1	CATSDYPSGSGEQYF
15	TRBJ2-2	TRBV5-1	CASSLEVVPIGELFF
14	TRBJ1-1	TRBV19	CASSTRGMNTEAFF
16	TRBJ1-2	TRBV5-8	CASSPTFGQGRSGYTF
15	TRBJ2-7	TRBV27	CASSLNPRAIYEQYF
15	TRBJ1-2	TRBV5-4	CASSPGGWENYGYTF
16	TRBJ2-2	TRBV7-8	CASSPRTSWVTGELFF
14	TRBJ1-5	TRBV7-9	CASSLETANQPQHF
15	TRBJ2-1	TRBV27	CASSLSPGSYNEQFF
15	TRBJ1-4	TRBV30	CAWSLMGTGNEKLFF
15	TRBJ2-1	TRBV5-1	CASSGGLARYNEQFF
15	TRBJ2-3	TRBV7-3	CASSSQTGVTDTQYF
15	TRBJ1-5	TRBV6-2/TRBV6-3	CASSWGGSGNQPQHF
19	TRBJ2-1	TRBV19	CATPPRLAGNSRSYNEQFF
15	TRBJ1-6	TRBV19	CASSIDRLPDSPLHF
14	TRBJ1-1	TRBV19	CASSKQKLNTEAFF
14	TRBJ2-7	TRBV29-1	CSASGRGSPYEQYF